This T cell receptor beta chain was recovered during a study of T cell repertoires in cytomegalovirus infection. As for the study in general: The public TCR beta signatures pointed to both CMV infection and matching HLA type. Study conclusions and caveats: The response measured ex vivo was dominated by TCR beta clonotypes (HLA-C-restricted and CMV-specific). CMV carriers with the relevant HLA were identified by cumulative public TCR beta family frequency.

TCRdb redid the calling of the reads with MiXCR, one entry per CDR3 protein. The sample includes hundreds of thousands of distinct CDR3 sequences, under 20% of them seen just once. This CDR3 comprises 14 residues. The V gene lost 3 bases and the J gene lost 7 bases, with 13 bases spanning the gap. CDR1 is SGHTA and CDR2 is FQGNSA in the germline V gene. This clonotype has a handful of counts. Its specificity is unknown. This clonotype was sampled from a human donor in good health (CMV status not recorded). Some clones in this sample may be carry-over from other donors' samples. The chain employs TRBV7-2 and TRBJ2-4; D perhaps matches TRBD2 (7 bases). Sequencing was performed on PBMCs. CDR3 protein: CASSFAGAENIQYF. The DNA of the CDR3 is TGTGCCAGCAGCTTCGCGGGGGCGGAGAACATTCAGTACTTC.